This TCR beta chain was identified in a study of PD-L1 blockade in urothelial cancer. CDR3 length equals 14 residues. Trimming left V 3 bases short and J 0 bases short, with 9 bases between. CDR1 is SEHNR, CDR2 FQNEAQ, per germline (reference sequence). Clones were read by immunoSEQ multiplex PCR, and TCRdb kept only the in-frame ones, dropping some. The sample has tens of thousands of clones, more than 65% seen once. A total of 1 to 8 samples per patient were collected pretreatment and on-treatment. The clonotype was recovered from an older man with urothelial cancer. The sample in question was PBMCs, obtained around atezolizumab (anti-PD-L1) treatment. The J gene is TRBJ2-7, the V gene TRBV7-9; maybe TRBD2 (5 bases). Here the CDR3 DNA reads TGTGCCAGCAGCTTGGCGGGCCTCTCCTACGAGCAGTACTTC. Translation gives CASSLAGLSYEQYF.